This TCR beta chain is from a study of T cells after posttransplantation cyclophosphamide. Germline-derived CDR1 and CDR2 are WNHNN and SYGVQD (reference sequence). The CDR3 totals 12 residues. Trimming pared 6 bases from V and 2 bases from J, leaving 5 bases between. Method: immunoSEQ multiplex PCR; TCRdb's copy keeps in-frame clones and lacks some. The sample carries 45,000 to 65,000 clones, 85% to 90% recorded once. The V gene is TRBV10-1, the J gene TRBJ2-1; D gene uncertain. What was sequenced was PBMCs. The sequence was obtained from a man between 25 and 39 years old with a blood cancer, CMV-positive, and with a related stem cell donor. DNA for the CDR3: TGCGCCAGCAGGAGCCCCTACAATGAGCAGTTCTTC. This gives the protein CASRSPYNEQFF.